This TCR beta chain originates from a study of memory CD4+ T cells and cytomegalovirus serostatus. Across the study: Of the healthy Belgian adults, 9 were CMV seropositive and 20 to 30 seronegative. Study results and limitations: Repertoires predicted CMV serostatus with median bootstrapped AUC of around 0.95. The CMV-associated TCR signature appears largely within the CD4+ memory repertoire.

Here immunoSEQ multiplex PCR was the method, and the copy in TCRdb shows in-frame clones only, minus some. The sample carries tens of thousands of clones, 70% to 75% recorded once. As to this clone: Its antigen is not known.

Germline V gene lookup returns CDR1 WSHSY and CDR2 SAAADI. The CDR3 spans 16 residues. Trimming removed 6 bases from V and 1 base from J; junction bases left unmatched: 6. Single viable CD3+CD4+CD8-CD45RO+ cells were sorted as the memory CD4+ T cells. Serum IgG to CMV pp150, pp28, p38 and p52 defined serostatus. The sample comprised memory CD4+ T cells from blood. The clonotype was recovered from an adult in good health and CMV-seropositive. The genes are TRBV10-2 and TRBJ2-2, with 9 nucleotides matching TRBD2. The CDR3, as DNA: TGCGCCAGCAGAGACGGACTAGCGCTGAACACCGGGGAGCTGTTTTTT. Translation: CASRDGLALNTGELFF.